These 22 T cell receptor beta chains share one sample of origin, sequenced in a study of cytomegalovirus exposure and HLA in healthy donors. Only in-frame clones appear in the TCRdb table, and some are missing; sequencing was by immunoSEQ multiplex PCR. The sample yields approximately 97,000 clones, 80% to 95% seen once. The sample taken for sequencing was PBMCs. Receptors were obtained from a woman in her twenties or thirties in good health and CMV-seropositive.

The CDR3 spells CASSRGDSNQPQHF. As DNA, the CDR3 is TGTGCCAGCAGTCGGGGAGATAGCAATCAGCCCCAGCATTTT. The rearrangement uses TRBV6-5 and TRBJ1-5; D unclear. Germline-derived CDR1 and CDR2 are MNHEY and SVGAGI. This CDR3 spans 14 amino acids. With 5 bases removed from V and 0 bases from J, the gap between germline ends came to 8 bases.

The chain combines TRBV5-1 with TRBJ1-5; tentative D call: TRBD1 (6 bases). The V end was cut by 1 base, the J end by 6 bases, with 14 bases between. Germline lookup yields CDR1 SGHRS and CDR2 YFSETQ. The CDR3 contains 15 residues. The CDR3 is CASSLTGREGQPQHF. CDR3 nucleotide sequence: TGCGCCAGCAGCTTGACAGGGAGAGAGGGTCAGCCCCAGCATTTT.

This clone was recorded once. The chain joins TRBV27 to TRBJ2-1, with TRBD1 identical over 7 bases. The junction had 21 bases not matched to a gene; V was cut back by 5 bases and J by 8 bases. Looked up from germline, CDR1 is MNHEY and CDR2 is SMNVEV (reference sequence). The CDR3 is made up of 18 amino acids. DNA of the CDR3: TGTGCCAGCAGTCTCCACCTCCAACAGGGGACGACAATCGATGAGCAGTTCTTC. Protein: CASSLHLQQGTTIDEQFF.

The rearrangement uses TRBV6-6 and TRBJ2-2, with D hard to call. The V end lost 4 bases, the J end lost 6 bases, and 12 bases lay between the germline ends. Germline assignment: CDR1 MNHNY and CDR2 SVGAGI (reference sequence). The CDR3 covers 14 residues. The DNA of the CDR3 is TGTGCCAGCAGTTTGTCGGCGGCAGCCGGGGAGCTGTTTTTT. Amino acids: CASSLSAAAGELFF.

V and J are TRBV7-8 and TRBJ1-2; TRBD1 might be the D (6 bases). V lost 3 bases to trimming and J lost 6 bases, with 14 bases between them. Germline V CDR1 and CDR2: SGHVS, FQNEAQ. The CDR3 runs 14 residues. For the CDR3, the DNA is TGTGCCAGCAGCTTCGATAGGGGGACGGATGGCTACACCTTC. It translates to CASSFDRGTDGYTF. The full variable domain, rest sourced from reference TRBV7-8 and TRBJ1-2, is GAGVSQSPRYKVAKRGQDVALRCDPISGHVSLFWYQQALGQGPEFLTYFQNEAQLDKSGLPSDRFFAERPEGSVSTLKIQRTQQEDSAVYLCASSFDRGTDGYTFGSGTRLTVV.

The J gene is TRBJ2-3, the V gene TRBV5-8, with D tentatively TRBD2 (5 bases). This CDR3 region has 15 residues. V lost 3 bases, J lost 0 bases, and 11 bases lay in between. CDR1 is SGHTS, CDR2 YDEGEE, per germline. CDR3 bases: TGTGCCAGCAGCTCCCCCCCGGGGAGCACAGATACGCAGTATTTT. It translates to CASSSPPGSTDTQYF.

The chain carries TRBV19 and TRBJ2-7; perhaps TRBD2 as D (6 bases). Germline values: CDR1 LNHDA, CDR2 SQIVND (reference sequence). CDR3 length: 16 residues. The V and J ends lost 0 bases and 3 bases respectively, with 15 bases between them. CDR3 DNA sequence: TGTGCCAGTAGTATAGATCTCTTGACGGAGGGCTACGAGCAGTACTTC. Its protein product is CASSIDLLTEGYEQYF.

The chain is built from TRBV5-4 and TRBJ2-5; 10 bases match TRBD2. After removal of 3 bases from V and 4 bases from J, the junction contained 9 bases not matched to a gene. There are 16 residues in the CDR3. Germline V lookup: CDR1 SGHNT, CDR2 YYREEE (reference sequence). CDR3 coding DNA: TGTGCCAGCAGCTCGCTCAGGGTAGCGGGAGGAGAGACCCAGTACTTC. Amino acids: CASSSLRVAGGETQYF.

The chain links TRBV19 to TRBJ1-2; 10 bases match TRBD1. The J segment lost 5 bases and the V segment lost 9 bases, leaving 6 bases of the junction unmatched. The length of the CDR3 is 13 residues. Germline loops: CDR1 LNHDA, CDR2 SQIVND (reference sequence). CDR3 sequence reads: CASRDRGGYGYTF. As DNA, the CDR3 is TGTGCCAGCCGGGACAGGGGAGGTTATGGCTACACCTTC.

This sequence joins TRBV29-1 and TRBJ1-2; D gene unclear. V lost 0 bases and J 10 bases, leaving 18 bases between the germline ends. Germline-derived CDR1 and CDR2 are SQVTM and ANQGSEA. This CDR3 is built from 14 residues. This chain's CDR3 is CSVEDLRNLEIYTF. DNA of the CDR3: TGCAGCGTTGAAGATCTTCGAAACCTTGAGATCTACACCTTC.

The V and J genes are TRBV5-1 and TRBJ1-5, with D perhaps TRBD1 (5 bases). The ends were cut back, 3 bases at V and 1 base at J, with 11 bases in the middle. This CDR3 is 15 amino acids long. Germline values: CDR1 SGHRS, CDR2 YFSETQ. For the CDR3, the DNA is TGCGCCAGCAGCTCGGGGGACGGGAGCAATCAGCCCCAGCATTTT. Its protein is CASSSGDGSNQPQHF.

The CDR3 DNA sequence: TGTGCCAGCAGCTTGCGGACAGGGATTGACTATGGCTACACCTTC. This codes for CASSLRTGIDYGYTF. V gene TRBV5-5 combines with J gene TRBJ1-2, with 8 bases that match TRBD1. Germline-derived CDR1 and CDR2 are SGHKS and YYEKEE (reference sequence). The ends lost 1 base at V and 3 bases at J; junction bases unmatched: 5. The CDR3 contains 15 residues.

The chain uses TRBV19 and TRBJ2-3, with D uncertain. V was pared by 7 bases and J by 3 bases, with 11 bases between. CDR3 length equals 13 residues. Germline CDR1 LNHDA, CDR2 SQIVND (reference sequence). Here the CDR3 DNA reads TGTGCCAGTACCGCGGAGTCTACAGATACGCAGTATTTT. Translating gives CASTAESTDTQYF.

The chain joins TRBV5-4 to TRBJ2-3, with D uncertain. Trimming removed 2 bases from V and 2 bases from J, with 9 bases in between. The CDR3 covers 14 residues. The V gene's germline CDR1 is SGHNT and CDR2 YYREEE (reference sequence). In DNA, the CDR3 is TGTGCCAGCAGCTTTGAGAGCCCCACAGATACGCAGTATTTT. Its translation: CASSFESPTDTQYF.

The rearrangement uses TRBV28 and TRBJ2-1; 11 nucleotides line up with TRBD1. The CDR3 has 23 amino acids. Germline assignment: CDR1 MDHEN and CDR2 SYDVKM. After removal of 7 bases from V and 7 bases from J, the junction contained 33 bases not matched to a gene. DNA of the CDR3: TGTGCCAGCAAAGGTGGGGGACAGGGGGATCCCTGGGAGGGAGGGCCATTTTGGAATGAGCAGTTCTTC. As protein: CASKGGGQGDPWEGGPFWNEQFF.

The CDR3: CASSTDRGQGGYTF. The CDR3 nucleotides read TGTGCCAGCAGCACGGACAGGGGGCAGGGTGGCTACACCTTC. J is TRBJ1-2 and V is TRBV7-2, with TRBD1 matching 11 bases. The CDR3 is made up of 14 amino acids. Germline CDR1 reads SGHTA; CDR2 reads FQGNSA. V lost 5 bases to trimming and J lost 7 bases; unmatched junction nucleotides: 6.

The chain combines TRBV7-2 with TRBJ1-1; D remains ambiguous. CDR1 and CDR2 (germline): SGHTA, FQGNSA. The V and J ends lost 5 bases and 6 bases respectively, with 13 bases between them. This CDR3 has 13 residues. The CDR3 reads CASSPPGEAEAFF. CDR3 nucleotide sequence: TGTGCCAGCAGCCCACCTGGCGAGGCTGAAGCTTTCTTT. Based on the CDR3 plus reference TRBV7-2 and TRBJ1-1, the full variable domain is GAGVSQSPSNKVTEKGKDVELRCDPISGHTALYWYRQSLGQGLEFLIYFQGNSAPDKSGLPSDRFSAERTGGSVSTLTIQRTQQEDSAVYLCASSPPGEAEAFFGQGTRLTVV.

J is TRBJ2-3 and V is TRBV9, with TRBD2 as a possible D gene (6 bases). The CDR3 length is 15 residues. Germline CDR1 reads SGDLS; CDR2 reads YYNGEE. V was shortened by 1 base and J by 5 bases, with 14 bases between the two germline ends. The CDR3 DNA reads TGTGCCAGCAGCGTATACGGGAGAGTGGGAGATACGCAGTATTTT. Its translation: CASSVYGRVGDTQYF.

This sequence joins TRBV5-1 and TRBJ1-3; D is ambiguous. Per germline, CDR1 SGHRS and CDR2 YFSETQ. The CDR3 sequence is 15 residues long. V gave up 2 bases and J gave up 7 bases, with 16 bases separating them. In DNA, the CDR3 is TGCGCCAGCAGCTTCGGAACATTGTCAGCGAACACCATATATTTT. Encoded protein: CASSFGTLSANTIYF.

V is TRBV27 and J is TRBJ1-4; 7 bases map to TRBD1. V trimming: 2 bases; J trimming: 7 bases; junction bases outside the gene matches: 7. The germline CDR1 and CDR2 sequences are MNHEY and SMNVEV (reference sequence). This CDR3 spans 15 amino acids. The CDR3 here is CASSLTQTGREKLFF. The CDR3 bases are TGTGCCAGCAGTTTAACCCAGACAGGGCGTGAAAAACTGTTTTTT.

This chain connects TRBV13 to TRBJ1-3; 8 nucleotides line up with TRBD1. This CDR3 comprises 18 residues. V trimming: 7 bases; J trimming: 0 bases; junction bases outside the gene matches: 14. Germline V gene lookup returns CDR1 PRHDT and CDR2 FYEKMQ (reference sequence). CDR3 coding DNA: TGTGCCAGCACCAGGACAGGGATCGGCGCTATCTCTGGAAACACCATATATTTT. Encoded protein: CASTRTGIGAISGNTIYF.

V is TRBV13 and J is TRBJ2-1; 11 nucleotides line up with TRBD2. V trimming: 5 bases; J trimming: 0 bases; junction bases outside the gene matches: 9. The CDR3 consists of 18 residues. CDR1 and CDR2 (germline): PRHDT, FYEKMQ (reference sequence). CDR3 DNA: TGTGCCAGCAGCCCCCCGACTAGCGGGACGAGCTCCTACAATGAGCAGTTCTTC. This sequence encodes CASSPPTSGTSSYNEQFF.